This T cell receptor beta chain was found in a study of CD8 T cells in ankylosing spondylitis. Study results and caveats: Seemingly distinctive of ankylosing spondylitis blood was a TCR beta motif formed by eight highly homologous variants.

CDR3 length: 16 amino acids. V lost 0 bases and J lost 2; bases outside the gene matches: 4. CDR1 is MNHEY and CDR2 is SVGAGI in the germline V gene. Each CDR3 protein gets one entry after TCRdb re-called the 5' RACE reads with MiXCR. The sample contains roughly 440,000 distinct CDR3 sequences, 15% to 20% of which appear only once. Note on this clonotype: Its antigen is undetermined.

The sequencing sample was made of blood, either unsorted or a sorted T cell fraction (not recorded which). This sequence joins TRBV6-5 and TRBJ2-5, with TRBD2 matching over 9 bases. This receptor was obtained from a male donor with ankylosing spondylitis. The CDR3 DNA reads as TGTGCCAGCAGTTACTCGACTAGCGGAGGGCAAGAGACCCAGTACTTC. This encodes CASSYSTSGGQETQYF.